The next 31 T cell receptor beta chains were all read from a single sample in a study of blood T cell repertoires in COVID-19 (dated by TCRdb to 2018 to 2020). Library prep was done by the immunoSEQ multiplex PCR assay. The table was pulled from immuneACCESS by TCRdb, which kept in-frame rearrangements only. Such tables lose some clones; where checked, under half of the loss comes from unresolved V genes, and the rest has no known cause. The sample records 190,000 or so clones, roughly 86% of which are singletons. The leading ten clones occupy under 13% of the sample. Sequences were obtained from PBMCs or T cells enriched from blood (not recorded which). The receptors derive from a man between 18 and 35 years old with acute COVID-19.

The chain is built from TRBV9 and TRBJ2-2; 9 bases match TRBD1. Germline CDR1 reads SGDLS; CDR2 reads YYNGEE. The trim removed 0 bases at V and 1 base at J, leaving 4 bases unmatched. The CDR3 contains 17 residues. CDR3 region: CASSVARGQGNTGELFF. In DNA form, the CDR3 reads TGTGCCAGCAGCGTAGCTAGGGGACAGGGGAACACCGGGGAGCTGTTTTTT.

V usage is TRBV6-5 and J usage is TRBJ1-1; D is perhaps TRBD1 (6 bases). The CDR3 totals 13 residues. The germline gives CDR1 MNHEY, CDR2 SVGAGI. V lost 6 bases and J 0 bases, leaving 8 bases between the germline ends. CDR3 nucleotides: TGTGCCAGCAGGGGGACAATGAACACTGAAGCTTTCTTT. Its translation: CASRGTMNTEAFF.

The chain joins TRBV5-5 to TRBJ2-1; D possibly corresponds to TRBD2 (5 bases). This CDR3 is built from 14 residues. Germline V gene data show CDR1 as SGHKS and CDR2 as YYEKEE (reference sequence). Trimming cost V 1 base and J 8 bases, with 13 bases left between them. CDR3 coding DNA: TGTGCCAGCAGCTTGTATGCGGGTCGTCATGAGCAGTTCTTC. Its protein is CASSLYAGRHEQFF.

The chain is built from TRBV4-3 and TRBJ1-2; 7 bases agree with TRBD1. The ends lost 6 bases at V and 8 bases at J; junction bases unmatched: 6. The CDR3 is 12 residues long. Germline V gene data show CDR1 as LGHNA and CDR2 as YSLEER. The CDR3 sequence: CASRNRGGGYTF. CDR3 bases: TGCGCCAGCAGGAACAGGGGAGGCGGCTACACCTTC.

The chain employs TRBV2 and TRBJ2-7; possibly TRBD2 for D (6 bases). The germline V gene has CDR1 SNHLY and CDR2 FYNNEI. Trimming took off 4 bases at V and 3 bases at J, with 16 bases between the two ends. The CDR3 has 15 amino acids. The DNA of the CDR3 is TGTGCCAGCAGTGCAGGAGCGGGTGAGATCTACGAGCAGTACTTC. Its protein is CASSAGAGEIYEQYF.

The genes are TRBV7-2 and TRBJ1-1; D is ambiguous. Germline CDR1 and CDR2: SGHTA and FQGNSA. Trimming pared 5 bases from V and 4 bases from J, leaving 14 bases between. CDR3 length: 14 amino acids. CDR3 sequence reads: CASSMGPLGTEAFF. CDR3 bases: TGTGCCAGCAGCATGGGCCCGTTGGGCACTGAAGCTTTCTTT.

The V and J genes are TRBV19 and TRBJ2-7, with a tentative D call TRBD1 (5 bases). The CDR3 extends over 15 amino acids. V shed 4 bases and J shed 2 bases, with 15 bases lying between them. Germline CDR1 reads LNHDA; CDR2 reads SQIVND (reference sequence). The DNA of the CDR3 is TGTGCCAGTAGTAAAATCCAGGGCGGCGCCTACGAGCAGTACTTC. It yields the protein CASSKIQGGAYEQYF.

The chain recombines TRBV4-1 with TRBJ2-3, with no clear D. The CDR3 runs to 12 residues. Trimming shortened V by 2 bases and J by 4 bases, and 4 bases separated the two germline ends. In germline, CDR1 is MGHRA, CDR2 YSYEKL. In DNA form, the CDR3 reads TGCGCCAGCAGCCAACTCGCAGATACGCAGTATTTT. Protein: CASSQLADTQYF.

V and J are TRBV11-2 and TRBJ2-1, with 10 bases matching TRBD1. Germline CDR1 SGHAT, CDR2 FQNNGV. This CDR3 region has 14 residues. J lost 6 bases, V lost 5 bases, and 4 bases had no gene match. Here the CDR3 reads CASSVGQGFNEQFF. CDR3 sequence (DNA): TGTGCCAGCAGCGTGGGACAGGGGTTCAATGAGCAGTTCTTC. Complete variable domain (other parts from reference TRBV11-2 and TRBJ2-1): EAGVAQSPRYKIIEKRQSVAFWCNPISGHATLYWYQQILGQGPKLLIQFQNNGVVDDSQLPKDRFSAERLKGVDSTLKIQPAKLEDSAVYLCASSVGQGFNEQFFGPGTRLTVL.

The chain's CDR3 is CASSFNLGTSGNNEQFF. The DNA of the CDR3 is TGCGCCAGCAGCTTCAACCTTGGGACTAGCGGGAACAATGAGCAGTTCTTC. The chain employs TRBV5-1 and TRBJ2-1; TRBD2 matches 13 bases. The CDR3 is made up of 17 amino acids. The ends lost 2 bases at V and 5 bases at J; junction bases unmatched: 7. Germline values: CDR1 SGHRS, CDR2 YFSETQ.

The genes are TRBV27 and TRBJ2-1, with D maybe TRBD2 (5 bases). CDR1 is MNHEY, CDR2 SMNVEV, per germline (reference sequence). V lost 7 bases and J lost 4, with 11 bases in between. This CDR3 has 13 amino acids. CDR3 sequence (DNA): TGTGCCAGCAAGCATCCGGGATACAATGAGCAGTTCTTC. This codes for CASKHPGYNEQFF.

The V gene is TRBV7-2, the J gene TRBJ2-3; D ambiguous. CDR3 length equals 13 residues. V dropped 7 bases and J dropped 6 bases, with 14 bases sitting between them. The V gene's germline CDR1 is SGHTA and CDR2 FQGNSA. The CDR3 loop is CASMANPFDTQYF. Here the CDR3 DNA reads TGTGCCAGCATGGCCAACCCGTTTGATACGCAGTATTTT.

The rearrangement uses TRBV10-1 and TRBJ1-1; no definite D call. The CDR3 runs to 13 residues. Germline V gene data show CDR1 as WNHNN and CDR2 as SYGVQD (reference sequence). V was clipped by 6 bases and J by 8 bases, with 16 bases between them. Here the CDR3 reads CASSNSGSREAFF. DNA for the CDR3: TGCGCCAGCAGCAACAGCGGATCCCGGGAAGCTTTCTTT.

This chain uses TRBV11-3 with TRBJ1-2; no definite D call. Deletions cut 5 bases from V and 6 bases from J, with 16 bases between. There are 14 residues in the CDR3. Germline CDR1 SGHNT, CDR2 YENEEA. In nucleotides, the CDR3 is TGTGCCAGCAGCATGTTCTCGGACTGGGATGGCTACACCTTC. The encoded protein is CASSMFSDWDGYTF.

The genes are TRBV6-6 and TRBJ2-7, with TRBD1 identical over 11 bases. V gave up 6 bases and J gave up 3 bases; unmatched junction bases: 7. The CDR3 spans 15 residues. The germline V gene has CDR1 MNHNY and CDR2 SVGAGI (reference sequence). Here the CDR3 DNA reads TGTGCCAGCAGACCCGGGACAGGGGGAGACTACGAGCAGTACTTC. Protein sequence: CASRPGTGGDYEQYF.

CDR3 region: CASSSTSNTEAFF. CDR3 DNA sequence: TGTGCCAGCAGCTCCACTTCTAACACTGAAGCTTTCTTT. The rearrangement uses TRBV7-3 and TRBJ1-1; D gene unclear. From germline, CDR1 is SGHTA and CDR2 FQGTGA. Deletions cut 4 bases from V and 2 bases from J, with 8 bases between. This CDR3 region has 13 residues. Using reference TRBV7-3 and TRBJ1-1 for the parts outside the CDR3, the full variable domain is GAGVSQTPSNKVTEKGKYVELRCDPISGHTALYWYRQSLGQGPEFLIYFQGTGAADDSGLPNDRFFAVRPEGSVSTLKIQRTERGDSAVYLCASSSTSNTEAFFGQGTRLTVV.

The J gene is TRBJ2-7, the V gene TRBV19, with D maybe TRBD2 (6 bases). Between the trimmed V and J ends, which lost 3 bases and 2 bases, there was a span of 17 bases. The CDR3 loop spans 16 amino acids. CDR1 is LNHDA and CDR2 is SQIVND in the germline V gene (reference sequence). The CDR3 sequence is CASSIMEGDWAYEQYF. For the CDR3, the DNA is TGTGCCAGTAGTATTATGGAAGGGGACTGGGCCTACGAGCAGTACTTC.

The chain carries TRBV4-1 and TRBJ1-5; D is perhaps TRBD1 (5 bases). CDR1 MGHRA and CDR2 YSYEKL come from the germline V gene. There are 16 residues in the CDR3. V was shortened by 0 bases and J by 1 base, with 10 bases between the two germline ends. The CDR3 loop is CASSQESGTSNQPQHF. Here the CDR3 DNA reads TGCGCCAGCAGCCAAGAAAGCGGGACGAGCAATCAGCCCCAGCATTTT.

This clone appeared a few times. The rearrangement links TRBV2 to TRBJ1-2, with TRBD1 matching over 7 bases. The CDR3 totals 16 residues. J gave up 4 bases and V 1 base, and 9 bases lay outside the gene matches. Germline V gene sequence: CDR1 SNHLY, CDR2 FYNNEI. The DNA for the CDR3 is TGTGCCAGCAGTGAAGAGGCAGCCCAGGGGGTCTATGGCTACACCTTC. This sequence encodes CASSEEAAQGVYGYTF.

The rearrangement joins TRBV2 to TRBJ2-7; TRBD1 agrees at 8 bases. The CDR3 sequence is 14 residues long. The ends lost 3 bases at V and 2 bases at J; junction bases unmatched: 3. Per germline, CDR1 SNHLY and CDR2 FYNNEI. The CDR3 nucleotides are TGTGCCAGCAGTGAGGACAGGGTGACCTACGAGCAGTACTTC. It is translated as CASSEDRVTYEQYF.

This chain links TRBV7-9 with TRBJ1-1; 9 bases align to TRBD1. Germline V CDR1 and CDR2: SEHNR, FQNEAQ (reference sequence). The V and J ends lost 6 bases and 5 bases, in that order; junction bases with no gene match: 16. The CDR3 runs 17 residues. CDR3 loop: CASRQEKQGARGTEAFF. The CDR3, as DNA: TGTGCCAGCAGACAAGAAAAACAGGGGGCGCGGGGGACTGAAGCTTTCTTT.

CDR3 DNA sequence: TGTGCCAGCACAGATAGGGGGGGGCATGGCTACACCTTC. Amino acid sequence: CASTDRGGHGYTF. The V call is TRBV27, the J call TRBJ1-2; the D gene is possibly TRBD1 (6 bases). Germline V CDR1 and CDR2: MNHEY, SMNVEV (reference sequence). The CDR3 totals 13 residues. V lost 7 bases and J lost 6, with 15 bases in between.

The chain has TRBV30 and TRBJ1-1; D ambiguous. CDR1 GTSNPN and CDR2 SVGIG come from the germline V gene (reference sequence). This CDR3 region has 14 residues. Trimming took 4 bases from V and 3 from J, leaving 15 bases between them. CDR3: CAWIADTHYTEAFF. In DNA form, the CDR3 reads TGTGCCTGGATTGCCGACACCCATTACACTGAAGCTTTCTTT.

This chain joins TRBV5-8 and TRBJ2-1, with D uncertain. The V end was cut by 1 base, the J end by 0 bases, with 8 bases between. The CDR3 totals 15 residues. Germline values: CDR1 SGHTS, CDR2 YDEGEE. The CDR3 sequence: CASSLSVSSYNEQFF. DNA for the CDR3: TGTGCCAGCAGCTTGTCAGTCAGCTCCTACAATGAGCAGTTCTTC. The full variable domain, in which reference TRBV5-8 and TRBJ2-1 provide the parts outside the CDR3, is EAGVTQSPTHLIKTRGQQATLRCSPISGHTSVYWYQQALGLGLQFLLWYDEGEERNRGNFPPRFSGRQFPNYSSELNVNALELEDSALYLCASSLSVSSYNEQFFGPGTRLTVL.

V usage is TRBV28 and J usage is TRBJ1-2; D gene ambiguous. CDR1 is MDHEN, CDR2 SYDVKM, per germline. The V and J ends lost 5 bases and 5 bases respectively, with 15 bases between them. The length of the CDR3 is 14 residues. The CDR3 coding sequence is TGTGCCAGCAGTGACATCAGGTTAAATTATGGCTACACCTTC. Translation: CASSDIRLNYGYTF.

The chain carries TRBV5-6 and TRBJ1-1; D gene uncertain. The CDR3 length is 14 residues. V lost 2 bases and J lost 4, with 12 bases in between. Germline CDR1 SGHDT, CDR2 YYEEEE. This CDR3 is CASSFRRRGTEAFF. The CDR3 DNA sequence: TGTGCCAGCAGCTTTAGAAGGAGAGGCACTGAAGCTTTCTTT.

The gene calls are TRBV7-2 and TRBJ2-1; 7 bases are shared with TRBD2. CDR1 and CDR2 from the germline V gene are SGHTA and FQGNSA. The CDR3 covers 16 residues. V lost 5 bases, J lost 4 bases, and 11 bases stayed unmatched. The CDR3 reads CASSLRPGGSYNEQFF. The CDR3 region has the DNA TGTGCCAGCAGCCTACGGCCGGGAGGATCGTACAATGAGCAGTTCTTC.

This chain joins TRBV10-3 and TRBJ1-6; D is uncertain. The CDR3 runs 14 residues. Trimming took 8 bases from V and 9 from J, leaving 17 bases between them. CDR1 ENHRY and CDR2 SYGVKD come from the germline V gene. The CDR3 DNA is TGTGCCATCGGGTGGCAGGATAAAGGTTCACCCCTCCACTTT. Translated: CAIGWQDKGSPLHF.

This sequence joins TRBV11-2 and TRBJ2-1; D gene uncertain. Trimming shortened V by 5 bases and J by 4 bases, and 15 bases separated the two germline ends. The CDR3 is 15 residues long. Germline V gives CDR1 SGHAT, CDR2 FQNNGV. The CDR3 nucleotides read TGTGCCAGCAGCCCCATCCTAGTGGATTACAATGAGCAGTTCTTC. Its protein is CASSPILVDYNEQFF.

The chain uses TRBV4-3 and TRBJ2-7; D gene uncertain. Germline V CDR1 and CDR2: LGHNA, YSLEER. The CDR3 covers 15 residues. V was cut by 1 base and J by 0 bases, with 10 bases left in between. CDR3 DNA sequence: TGCGCCAGCAGCCAAGGTTACAGCAGCTCCTACGAGCAGTACTTC. Its protein is CASSQGYSSSYEQYF.

V is TRBV10-1 and J is TRBJ2-4, with a tentative D call TRBD1 (5 bases). Trimming removed 6 bases from V and 1 base from J, with 10 bases in between. The CDR3 consists of 14 residues. CDR1 WNHNN and CDR2 SYGVQD come from the germline V gene (reference sequence). As DNA, the CDR3 is TGCGCCAGCAGCTCGCAGGGTGCCAAAAACATTCAGTACTTC. It specifies CASSSQGAKNIQYF.